Following are 22 T cell receptor beta chains from one sample sequenced in a study of T-cell reconstitution after alpha-beta-depleted transplantation in children. Preparation of the TCRbeta library involved a method that used unique molecular identifiers. TCRdb fed the PCR reads into MiXCR, producing one record per CDR3 protein. The profile shows some 200,000 distinct CDR3 sequences, more than 12% of them singletons. Sequences were derived from PBMCs from the stem cell graft donor, sampled from the stem cell graft. These receptors were collected from a human donor who donated a stem cell graft to a child with acute lymphoblastic leukemia.

This clonotype was counted many times. For the CDR3, the DNA is TGCAGCGTTGAGTTGCAGGGGGGATCCTACGAGCAGTACTTC. This gives the protein CSVELQGGSYEQYF. V usage is TRBV29-1 and J usage is TRBJ2-7; D is perhaps TRBD1 (7 bases). CDR1 SQVTM and CDR2 ANQGSEA come from the germline V gene. V dropped 3 bases and J dropped 1 base, with 13 bases sitting between them. The CDR3 length is 14 residues.

The chain employs TRBV10-2 and TRBJ2-7, with TRBD2 as a possible D gene (5 bases). The CDR3 is made up of 11 amino acids. V was clipped by 10 bases and J by 3 bases, with 10 bases between them. Germline assignment: CDR1 WSHSY and CDR2 SAAADI. CDR3 loop: CATAEGYEQYF. As DNA, the CDR3 is TGCGCCACCGCTGAGGGCTACGAGCAGTACTTC.

Concerning this clonotype itself: Since a much larger clone is just one base distant, this may be a read error. V is TRBV12-3 or TRBV12-4 and J is TRBJ2-1, with D possibly matching TRBD2 (5 bases). The CDR3 is 15 amino acids. This CDR3 is CASGGPGYSYNDQFF. CDR3 nucleotides: TGTGCCAGCGGAGGACCGGGATATAGCTACAATGACCAGTTCTTC.

This clonotype has at least ten counts. The chain joins TRBV3-1 to TRBJ1-1; D call uncertain. The V gene lost 0 bases and the J gene lost 0 bases, with 5 bases spanning the gap. Germline values: CDR1 LGHDT, CDR2 YNNKEL (reference sequence). CDR3 length: 14 residues. The CDR3: CASSQDLLNTEAFF. CDR3 sequence (DNA): TGTGCCAGCAGCCAAGATCTTCTGAACACTGAAGCTTTCTTT.

This clonotype was observed at least ten times. V is TRBV20-1 and J is TRBJ2-1; no firm D call. Per the germline V gene, CDR1 is DFQATT and CDR2 is SNEGSKA (reference sequence). V gave up 5 bases and J gave up 10 bases, with 24 bases separating them. The CDR3 loop spans 15 amino acids. The CDR3 loop is CSAGTPRPVSVEQFF. CDR3 bases: TGCAGTGCTGGCACTCCCAGACCGGTGTCGGTGGAGCAGTTCTTC.

The rearrangement links TRBV5-5 to TRBJ2-7; D unresolved. Looked up from germline, CDR1 is SGHKS and CDR2 is YYEKEE (reference sequence). There are 14 residues in the CDR3. V was cut by 4 bases and J by 5 bases, with 16 bases left in between. CDR3: CASSLDGVTDEQYF. CDR3 DNA: TGTGCCAGCAGCCTCGACGGTGTGACGGACGAGCAGTACTTC.

J is TRBJ1-1 and V is TRBV12-3 or TRBV12-4, with D hard to call. CDR3 length: 15 residues. Trimming stripped 2 bases from V and 3 bases from J, with 13 bases between. The CDR3 nucleotides are TGTGCCAGCAGTTTACTAGGGCGCGGGGACACTGAAGCTTTCTTT. This encodes CASSLLGRGDTEAFF.

Concerning this clonotype itself: A much more abundant neighbour one base away suggests this may be a read error. The chain couples TRBV5-1 to TRBJ2-3, with unresolved D. Trimming removed 6 bases at V and 0 bases at J, with 11 bases between. The germline V gene has CDR1 SGHRS and CDR2 YFSETQ. The CDR3 runs to 14 residues. CDR3 loop: CASKLWLSTDTQYF. DNA for the CDR3: TGCGCCAGCAAATTATGGCTTAGCACAGATACGCAGTATTTT.

This clonotype was recorded at least ten times. The V call is TRBV20-1, the J call TRBJ2-1; D is unresolved. Germline V gives CDR1 DFQATT, CDR2 SNEGSKA (reference sequence). The CDR3 spans 16 residues. Trimming stripped 4 bases from V and 0 bases from J, with 16 bases between. The CDR3 reads CSATPGSLSSYNEQFF. The CDR3 DNA reads as TGCAGTGCTACCCCCGGGTCGCTGAGCTCCTACAATGAGCAGTTCTTC.

This clonotype was observed many times. The rearrangement links TRBV13 to TRBJ2-3; weak D call: TRBD1 (6 bases). V dropped 1 base and J dropped 2 bases, with 7 bases sitting between them. CDR3 length: 14 residues. Germline lookup yields CDR1 PRHDT and CDR2 FYEKMQ (reference sequence). The CDR3 DNA reads as TGTGCCAGCAGCTTAGACAGGGCCACAGATACGCAGTATTTT. Residues: CASSLDRATDTQYF.

The table lists this clonotype with many counts. The chain is built from TRBV20-1 and TRBJ1-5; no firm D call. The V end lost 0 bases, the J end lost 2 bases, and 8 bases lay between the germline ends. The V gene's germline CDR1 is DFQATT and CDR2 SNEGSKA (reference sequence). The CDR3 loop spans 14 amino acids. The CDR3 nucleotides are TGCAGTGCTAGAGAACCTCGGGGCAATCAGCCCCAGCATTTT. It is translated as CSAREPRGNQPQHF.

This clonotype was observed many times. The CDR3 sequence is CASSAIQGTAGNTIYF. The CDR3 nucleotides are TGTGCCAGCAGCGCTATACAGGGGACTGCTGGAAACACCATATATTTT. The chain couples TRBV25-1 to TRBJ1-3, with 7 bases that match TRBD1. The CDR3 covers 16 residues. Germline assignment: CDR1 MGHDK and CDR2 SYGVNS. V trimming: 6 bases; J trimming: 2 bases; junction bases outside the gene matches: 10.

This clonotype was recorded at least ten times. The chain couples TRBV20-1 to TRBJ2-3, with D maybe TRBD1 (5 bases). Germline CDR1 DFQATT, CDR2 SNEGSKA (reference sequence). This CDR3 is built from 16 residues. The V end was cut by 7 bases, the J end by 0 bases, with 20 bases between. In nucleotides, the CDR3 is TGCAGTGTTCCAGCCCTACAGGCGTCCAGCACAGATACGCAGTATTTT. Its protein is CSVPALQASSTDTQYF.

The table lists this clonotype with many counts. This rearrangement joins TRBV28 to TRBJ2-3; tentative D call: TRBD2 (7 bases). This CDR3 is 18 amino acids long. V was shortened by 8 bases and J by 1 base, with 25 bases between the two germline ends. Germline V gene sequence: CDR1 MDHEN, CDR2 SYDVKM. The DNA of the CDR3 is TGTGCCAGCGCGAGAGGGGGTGCGGGAGTAGAGGGCACAGATACGCAGTATTTT. This gives the protein CASARGGAGVEGTDTQYF.

This clonotype was detected ten times or more. This chain links TRBV20-1 with TRBJ2-4, with 11 bases fitting TRBD2. The J segment lost 0 bases and the V segment lost 3 bases, leaving 16 bases of the junction unmatched. Per germline, CDR1 DFQATT and CDR2 SNEGSKA (reference sequence). The length of the CDR3 is 20 residues. Here the CDR3 DNA reads TGCAGTGCTAGGTTTACCGGGACTAGCGGAGTAGGGTTAGCCAAAAACATTCAGTACTTC. Translating it yields CSARFTGTSGVGLAKNIQYF.

This clonotype appeared many times. The chain couples TRBV29-1 to TRBJ2-1, with D perhaps matching TRBD2 (5 bases). The length of the CDR3 is 11 residues. Trimming took off 4 bases at V and 7 bases at J, with 8 bases between the two ends. Germline V gene data show CDR1 as SQVTM and CDR2 as ANQGSEA. CDR3 sequence: CSVAGWNEQFF. The CDR3 DNA sequence: TGCAGCGTTGCGGGGTGGAATGAGCAGTTCTTC.

This clonotype was seen at least ten times. The rearrangement links TRBV5-1 to TRBJ2-7; the D gene is possibly TRBD1 (6 bases). The CDR3 covers 14 residues. Germline lookup yields CDR1 SGHRS and CDR2 YFSETQ. Trimming removed 4 bases at V and 6 bases at J, with 17 bases between. CDR3 nucleotides: TGCGCCAGCAGCCTCAAACCGGGACAACTCGAGCAGTACTTC. It encodes CASSLKPGQLEQYF.

This clonotype was picked up a small number of times. The chain has TRBV4-1 and TRBJ1-2; D is possibly TRBD1 (6 bases). V was trimmed by 6 bases and J by 9 bases, leaving 23 bases between them. The CDR3 contains 15 residues. Germline V gene data show CDR1 as MGHRA and CDR2 as YSYEKL. The CDR3 DNA reads as TGCGCCAGCAGACCGATGCCAGGGGCGGGTTCAAGCTACACCTTC. It encodes CASRPMPGAGSSYTF.

The rearrangement uses TRBV6-5 and TRBJ1-3; tentatively, D is TRBD1 (6 bases). V gave up 1 base and J gave up 0 bases, with 16 bases separating them. The CDR3 extends over 18 amino acids. The germline V gene has CDR1 MNHEY and CDR2 SVGAGI. In DNA, the CDR3 is TGTGCCAGCAGTTACTTCGGGACACGCACTATCTCTGGAAACACCATATATTTT. Residues: CASSYFGTRTISGNTIYF.

At least ten counts were recorded for this clonotype. The gene calls are TRBV7-9 and TRBJ2-7, with a possible D match to TRBD1 (5 bases). This CDR3 is 14 amino acids long. V was shortened by 5 bases and J by 2 bases, with 13 bases between the two germline ends. Looked up from germline, CDR1 is SEHNR and CDR2 is FQNEAQ (reference sequence). CDR3: CASSPDRNPYEQYF. CDR3 DNA: TGTGCCAGCAGCCCCGACAGAAATCCCTACGAGCAGTACTTC.

This clonotype was seen many times. The J gene is TRBJ1-3, the V gene TRBV20-1; D remains unclear. Looked up from germline, CDR1 is DFQATT and CDR2 is SNEGSKA (reference sequence). The CDR3 contains 12 residues. V lost 3 bases to trimming and J lost 3 bases, with 6 bases between them. The CDR3 loop is CSARGGGNTIYF. The CDR3, as DNA: TGCAGTGCTAGGGGAGGTGGAAACACCATATATTTT.

With regard to this clonotype: The junction departs from the called germline gene at one end, perhaps through a read error. In DNA, the CDR3 is TGTACCAGCAGCCTCCGGGACGGCGGACCCTATAGCAATCAGCCCCAGCATTTT. As protein: CTSSLRDGGPYSNQPQHF. This chain connects TRBV2 to TRBJ1-5, with a tentative D call TRBD1 (5 bases). The CDR3 has 18 residues. Germline V gene sequence: CDR1 SNHLY, CDR2 FYNNEI.